One sample yielded the 11 T cell receptor beta chains listed below, sequenced in a study of CD8+ T cells in alopecia areata. Reverse transcription of extracted RNA yielded cDNA, which provided the sequencing template. Repertoires were generated with immunoSEQ multiplex PCR, while TCRdb's copy carries only in-frame clones and drops some. The sample lists about 120,000 clones, 49% occurring once. Sequenced here: CD8+ T cells sorted from blood, sampled at week 0. Receptors originate from a human donor with alopecia areata.

The V call is TRBV27, the J call TRBJ2-3; D ambiguous. The CDR3 loop spans 13 amino acids. V gave up 6 bases and J gave up 10 bases, with 17 bases separating them. Germline V CDR1 and CDR2: MNHEY, SMNVEV (reference sequence). CDR3 bases: TGTGCCAGCAGGTCTGGCGCCGGTCCCCCGCAGTATTTT. Translation gives CASRSGAGPPQYF.

The V and J genes are TRBV29-1 and TRBJ2-1; 8 bases align to TRBD2. Trimming cost V 6 bases and J 6 bases; bases outside gene matches: 10. The CDR3 covers 14 residues. Germline V gene data show CDR1 as SQVTM and CDR2 as ANQGSEA. Here the CDR3 DNA reads TGCAGCGTACACGCGGGGGGCCCCATCAATGAGCAGTTCTTC. Residues: CSVHAGGPINEQFF.

V usage is TRBV6-5 and J usage is TRBJ1-1; no definite D call. CDR3 length: 11 residues. V was cut by 5 bases and J by 1 base, with 2 bases left in between. Germline values: CDR1 MNHEY, CDR2 SVGAGI. The CDR3 region has the DNA TGTGCCAGCAGTGAGAACACTGAAGCTTTCTTT. Its protein product is CASSENTEAFF.

The chain has TRBV2 and TRBJ2-1; no definite D call. The CDR3 is made up of 12 amino acids. Germline-derived CDR1 and CDR2 are SNHLY and FYNNEI. The V end was cut by 3 bases, the J end by 8 bases, with 8 bases between. CDR3 loop: CASSDSSDEQFF. CDR3 nucleotide sequence: TGTGCCAGCAGTGACAGCTCGGATGAGCAGTTCTTC.

The chain carries TRBV9 and TRBJ1-2; no clear D. Looked up from germline, CDR1 is SGDLS and CDR2 is YYNGEE. V lost 0 bases and J 0 bases, leaving 9 bases between the germline ends. The CDR3 extends over 15 amino acids. CDR3 DNA sequence: TGTGCCAGCAGCGTAGAGAGGACCGCTAACTATGGCTACACCTTC. It translates to CASSVERTANYGYTF.

The chain carries TRBV29-1 and TRBJ1-1; a possible D gene is TRBD1 (5 bases). The CDR3 length is 13 residues. CDR1 is SQVTM, CDR2 ANQGSEA, per germline. Trimming pared 4 bases from V and 1 base from J, leaving 10 bases between. CDR3 loop: CSVGGEQNTEAFF. The CDR3 DNA reads as TGCAGCGTTGGGGGGGAGCAGAACACTGAAGCTTTCTTT.

This chain links TRBV5-6 with TRBJ2-7, with D perhaps TRBD1 (6 bases). This CDR3 has 14 amino acids. Germline CDR1 reads SGHDT; CDR2 reads YYEEEE. V lost 0 bases to trimming and J lost 0 bases, with 7 bases between them. CDR3 DNA: TGTGCCAGCAGCTTGGGGACAGTCTCCTACGAGCAGTACTTC. This sequence encodes CASSLGTVSYEQYF.

V usage is TRBV5-4 and J usage is TRBJ1-1; weak D call: TRBD1 (5 bases). The CDR3 covers 14 residues. Germline V lookup: CDR1 SGHNT, CDR2 YYREEE (reference sequence). V shed 5 bases and J shed 1 base, with 12 bases lying between them. In DNA form, the CDR3 reads TGTGCCAGCAGGGGGACGGAGTCGAACACTGAAGCTTTCTTT. Translation gives CASRGTESNTEAFF.

This clone has more than one count but fewer than ten. The V call is TRBV27, the J call TRBJ2-7; no clear D gene. The ends were cut back, 5 bases at V and 2 bases at J, with 16 bases in the middle. The V gene's germline CDR1 is MNHEY and CDR2 SMNVEV (reference sequence). The CDR3 covers 15 residues. CDR3 in DNA: TGTGCCAGCAGTAAAATCAGCGCAGACACCTACGAGCAGTACTTC. Its protein is CASSKISADTYEQYF.

This clone has just a few counts. V and J are TRBV6-5 and TRBJ2-1, with 7 nucleotides matching TRBD1. The germline V gene has CDR1 MNHEY and CDR2 SVGAGI. The CDR3 covers 12 residues. Germline trimming cut 6 bases from V and 5 bases from J; bases unmatched to any gene: 1. This CDR3 reads CASRGTDNEQFF. The CDR3 nucleotides read TGTGCCAGCAGGGGGACAGACAATGAGCAGTTCTTC.

This clone was counted a few times. V gene TRBV5-1 combines with J gene TRBJ1-1; unclear D gene. Germline V gene data show CDR1 as SGHRS and CDR2 as YFSETQ. This CDR3 has 15 amino acids. Trimming took off 3 bases at V and 1 base at J, with 13 bases between the two ends. The CDR3 DNA sequence: TGCGCCAGCAGCTGGGAATGGACCGCGAACACTGAAGCTTTCTTT. Amino acid sequence: CASSWEWTANTEAFF.